This T cell receptor beta chain was sequenced during a study of naive and memory T cell subsets. Notes on the study in general: Tuberculin site TCR excess was interpreted as type IV hypersensitivity infiltration.

Treatment here: skin biopsy from PPD injection site in Mantoux-positive individual. The library had UMIs added by 3' ligation of an oligonucleotide to TCR cDNA. Skin biopsies came from PPD injection sites in Mantoux-positive individuals. The CDR3 extends over 14 amino acids. Germline lookup yields CDR1 MGHDK and CDR2 SYGVNS. Trimming took 7 bases from V and 6 from J, leaving 19 bases between them. This clonotype was counted at least ten times. As yet, its antigen is unknown. Four PCR rounds used nested alpha and beta constant region primers plus the SP2 primer. Each CDR3 protein gets one entry after TCRdb re-called the UMI-ligation and nested PCR reads with MiXCR. This table has more than 30,000 distinct CDR3 sequences, 9.5% to 11% appearing once.

Sample: skin, taken from a tuberculin skin test site. The clonotype comes from an adult in good health. J is TRBJ2-7 and V is TRBV25-1, with D possibly being TRBD2 (7 bases). The CDR3 sequence: CASTPQGGNGEQYF. The CDR3 DNA reads as TGTGCCAGCACTCCACAGGGAGGGAACGGCGAGCAGTACTTC.